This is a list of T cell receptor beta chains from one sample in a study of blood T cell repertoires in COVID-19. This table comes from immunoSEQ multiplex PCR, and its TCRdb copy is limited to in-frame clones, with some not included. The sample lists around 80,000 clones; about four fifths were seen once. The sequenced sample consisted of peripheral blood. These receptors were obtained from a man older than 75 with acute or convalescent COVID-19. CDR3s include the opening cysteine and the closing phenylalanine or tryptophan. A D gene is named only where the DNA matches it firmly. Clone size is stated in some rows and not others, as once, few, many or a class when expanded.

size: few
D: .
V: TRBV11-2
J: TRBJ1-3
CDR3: CASSLGVTGSGNTIYF
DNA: TGTGCCAGCAGCTTAGGAGTAACAGGCTCCGGAAACACCATATATTTT

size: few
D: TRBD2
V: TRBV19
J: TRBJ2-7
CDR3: CASSISGGNSYEQYF
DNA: TGTGCCAGTAGTATAAGCGGGGGGAACTCCTACGAGCAGTACTTC

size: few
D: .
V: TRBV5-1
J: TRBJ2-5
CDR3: CASSLQVTYQETQYF
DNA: TGCGCCAGCAGCTTACAGGTGACGTACCAAGAGACCCAGTACTTC

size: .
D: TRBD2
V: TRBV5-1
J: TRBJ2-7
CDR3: CASRNGGAALHEQYF
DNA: TGCGCCAGCCGGAACGGGGGGGCCGCCCTACACGAGCAGTACTTC

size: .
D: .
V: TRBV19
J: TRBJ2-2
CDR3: CASKPNTGELFF
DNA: TGTGCCAGTAAGCCGAACACCGGGGAGCTGTTTTTT

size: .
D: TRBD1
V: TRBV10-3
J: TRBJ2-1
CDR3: CAITGQGGKGEQFF
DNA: TGTGCCATAACCGGACAGGGGGGAAAGGGTGAGCAGTTCTTC

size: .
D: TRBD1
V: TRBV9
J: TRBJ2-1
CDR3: CASSEGTGEVPFPYNEQFF
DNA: TGTGCCAGCAGCGAGGGGACAGGGGAGGTCCCTTTTCCCTACAATGAGCAGTTCTTC

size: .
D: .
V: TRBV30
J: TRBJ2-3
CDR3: CASTQQGDTQYF
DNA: TGTGCCTCCACTCAACAGGGAGATACGCAGTATTTT

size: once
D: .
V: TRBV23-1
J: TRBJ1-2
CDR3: CASSQSPSGDGYTF
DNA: TGCGCCAGCAGTCAATCGCCTTCAGGGGACGGCTACACCTTC

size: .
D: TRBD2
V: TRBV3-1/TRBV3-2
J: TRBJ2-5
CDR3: CASSRSGGGSETQYF
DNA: TGTGCCAGCAGCCGTAGCGGGGGGGGCTCTGAGACCCAGTACTTC

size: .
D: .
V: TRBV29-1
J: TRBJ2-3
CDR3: CSVATGQGDTQYF
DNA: TGCAGCGTTGCTACCGGGCAGGGCGATACGCAGTATTTT